This TCR beta chain was observed in a study of CD8 T cells in ankylosing spondylitis. TCRdb re-called the 5' RACE reads through MiXCR, storing one row per CDR3 protein. This sample has hundreds of thousands of distinct CDR3 sequences, with around 20% found just once. CDR1 is SGHTA and CDR2 is FQGNSA in the germline V gene. The CDR3 is made up of 14 amino acids. After removal of 4 bases from V and 4 bases from J, the junction contained 7 bases not matched to a gene. A word on this clonotype: Antigen unknown.

Study-level results: Within peripheral blood, clones linked to disease were CD8+ and relatively rare.

The source material was blood, either unsorted or a sorted T cell fraction (not recorded which). The genes are TRBV7-2 and TRBJ2-7, with 7 bases aligning to TRBD1. This clonotype originated in a male donor with ankylosing spondylitis or in good health (not recorded which). The CDR3 nucleotides read TGTGCCAGCAGCTCCACAGGGGCGGCGTACGAGCAGTACTTC. This encodes CASSSTGAAYEQYF.